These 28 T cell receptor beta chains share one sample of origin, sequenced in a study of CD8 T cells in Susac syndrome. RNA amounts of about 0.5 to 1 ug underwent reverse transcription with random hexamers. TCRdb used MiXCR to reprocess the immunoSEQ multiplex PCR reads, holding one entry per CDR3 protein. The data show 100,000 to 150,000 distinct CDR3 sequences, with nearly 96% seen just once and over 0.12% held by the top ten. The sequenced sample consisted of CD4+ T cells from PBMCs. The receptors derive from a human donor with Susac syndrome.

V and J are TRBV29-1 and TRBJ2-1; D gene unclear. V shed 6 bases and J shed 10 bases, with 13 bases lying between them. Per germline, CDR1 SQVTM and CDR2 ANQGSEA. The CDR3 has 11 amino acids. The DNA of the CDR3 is TGCAGCGTGGCCGGCCTTCGGGAGCAGTTCTTC. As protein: CSVAGLREQFF.

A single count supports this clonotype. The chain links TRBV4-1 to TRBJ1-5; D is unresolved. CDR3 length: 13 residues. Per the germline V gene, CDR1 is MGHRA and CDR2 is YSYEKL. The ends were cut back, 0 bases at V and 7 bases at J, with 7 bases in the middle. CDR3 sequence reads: CASSQERLQPQHF. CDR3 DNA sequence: TGCGCCAGCAGCCAAGAGAGACTACAGCCCCAGCATTTT.

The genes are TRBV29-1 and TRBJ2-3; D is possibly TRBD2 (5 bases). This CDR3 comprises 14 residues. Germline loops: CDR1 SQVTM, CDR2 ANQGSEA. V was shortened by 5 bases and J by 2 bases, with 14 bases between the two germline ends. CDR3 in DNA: TGCAGCGTTATAATGAGGGAATCCACAGATACGCAGTATTTT. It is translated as CSVIMRESTDTQYF.

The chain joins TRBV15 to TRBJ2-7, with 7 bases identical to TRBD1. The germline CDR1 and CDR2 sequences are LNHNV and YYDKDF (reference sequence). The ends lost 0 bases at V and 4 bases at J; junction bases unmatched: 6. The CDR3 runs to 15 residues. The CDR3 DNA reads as TGTGCCACCAGCAGAGACCCGGGACAGTATTACGAGCAGTACTTC. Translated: CATSRDPGQYYEQYF.

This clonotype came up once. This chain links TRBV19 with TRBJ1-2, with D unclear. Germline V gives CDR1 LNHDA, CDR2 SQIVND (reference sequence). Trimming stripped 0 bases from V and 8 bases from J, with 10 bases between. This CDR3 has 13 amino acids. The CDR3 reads CASSIETRIGYTF. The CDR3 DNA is TGTGCCAGTAGTATAGAGACGCGGATCGGCTACACCTTC.

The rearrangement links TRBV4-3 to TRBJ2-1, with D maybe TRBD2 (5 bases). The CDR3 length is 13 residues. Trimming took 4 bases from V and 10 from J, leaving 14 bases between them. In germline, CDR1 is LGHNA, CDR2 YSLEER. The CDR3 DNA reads TGCGCCAGCAGCCGCCACAACCCGGGGGAGCAGTTCTTC. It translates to CASSRHNPGEQFF.

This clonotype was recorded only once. The CDR3 here is CASSERLGNTIYF. The CDR3 DNA sequence: TGTGCCAGCAGTGAGCGTTTAGGAAACACCATATATTTT. V and J are TRBV25-1 and TRBJ1-3; no firm D call. V dropped 3 bases and J dropped 4 bases, with 7 bases sitting between them. CDR3 size: 13 residues. Germline CDR1 and CDR2: MGHDK and SYGVNS. Filled out from reference TRBV25-1 and TRBJ1-3, the complete variable domain reads EADIYQTPRYLVIGTGKKITLECSQTMGHDKMYWYQQDPGMELHLIHYSYGVNSTEKGDLSSESTVSRIRTEHFPLTLESARPSHTSQYLCASSERLGNTIYFGEGSWLTVV.

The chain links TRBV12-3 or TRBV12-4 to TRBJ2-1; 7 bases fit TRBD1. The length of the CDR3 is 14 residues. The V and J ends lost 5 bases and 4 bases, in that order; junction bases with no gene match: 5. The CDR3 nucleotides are TGTGCCAGCAGTACCGGGACAGAGTACAATGAGCAGTTCTTC. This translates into CASSTGTEYNEQFF.

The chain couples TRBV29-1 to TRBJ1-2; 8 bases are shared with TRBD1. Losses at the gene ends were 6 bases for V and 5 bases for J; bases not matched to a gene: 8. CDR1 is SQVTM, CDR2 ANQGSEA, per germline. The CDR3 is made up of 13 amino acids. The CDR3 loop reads CSVATGGRYGYTF. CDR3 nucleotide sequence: TGCAGCGTGGCTACAGGGGGAAGATATGGCTACACCTTC.

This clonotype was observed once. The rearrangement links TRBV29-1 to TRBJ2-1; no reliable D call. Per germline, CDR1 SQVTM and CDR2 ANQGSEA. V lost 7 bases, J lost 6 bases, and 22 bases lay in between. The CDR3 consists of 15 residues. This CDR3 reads CSADPLPKPGNEQFF. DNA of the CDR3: TGCAGCGCAGACCCGCTCCCCAAGCCCGGCAATGAGCAGTTCTTC.

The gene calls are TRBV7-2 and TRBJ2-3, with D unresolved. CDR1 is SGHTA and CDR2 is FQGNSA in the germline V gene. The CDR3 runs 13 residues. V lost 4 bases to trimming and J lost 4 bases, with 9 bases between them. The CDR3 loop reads CASSSLIADTQYF. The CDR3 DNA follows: TGTGCCAGCAGCTCCCTTATCGCAGATACGCAGTATTTT.

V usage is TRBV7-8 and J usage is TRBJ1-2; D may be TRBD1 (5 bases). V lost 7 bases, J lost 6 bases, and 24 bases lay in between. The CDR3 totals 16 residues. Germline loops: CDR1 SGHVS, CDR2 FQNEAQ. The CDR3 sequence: CASTPISLWGPHGYTF. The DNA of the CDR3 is TGTGCCAGCACCCCGATATCGCTTTGGGGACCCCATGGCTACACCTTC.

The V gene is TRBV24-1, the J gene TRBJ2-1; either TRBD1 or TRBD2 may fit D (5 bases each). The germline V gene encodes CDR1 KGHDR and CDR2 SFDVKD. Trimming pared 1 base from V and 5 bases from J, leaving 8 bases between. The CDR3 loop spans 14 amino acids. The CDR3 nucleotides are TGTGCCACCAGTGATTTTGGGGGAAACAATGAGCAGTTCTTC. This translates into CATSDFGGNNEQFF.

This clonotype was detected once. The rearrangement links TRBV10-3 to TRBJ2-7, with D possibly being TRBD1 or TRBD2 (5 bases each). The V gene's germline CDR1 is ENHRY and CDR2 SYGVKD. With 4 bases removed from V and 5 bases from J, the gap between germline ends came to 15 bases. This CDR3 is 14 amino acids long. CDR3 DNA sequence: TGTGCCATCAGTGGGGGTCGGGGCGTGGACGAGCAGTACTTC. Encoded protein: CAISGGRGVDEQYF.

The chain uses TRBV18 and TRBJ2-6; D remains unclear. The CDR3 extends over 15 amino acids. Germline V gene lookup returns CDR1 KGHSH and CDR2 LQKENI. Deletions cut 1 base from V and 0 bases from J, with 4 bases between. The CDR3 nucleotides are TGTGCCAGCTCACCACGGGGCTCTGGGGCCAACGTCCTGACTTTC. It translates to CASSPRGSGANVLTF. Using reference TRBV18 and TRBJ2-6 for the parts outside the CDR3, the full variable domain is NAGVMQNPRHLVRRRGQEARLRCSPMKGHSHVYWYRQLPEEGLKFMVYLQKENIIDESGMPKERFSAEFPKEGPSILRIQQVVRGDSAAYFCASSPRGSGANVLTFGAGSRLTVL.

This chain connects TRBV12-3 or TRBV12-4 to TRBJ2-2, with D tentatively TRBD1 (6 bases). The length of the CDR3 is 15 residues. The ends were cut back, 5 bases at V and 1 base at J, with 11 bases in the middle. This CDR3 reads CASSPQGRNTGELFF. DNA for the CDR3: TGTGCCAGCAGTCCCCAGGGGAGGAACACCGGGGAGCTGTTTTTT.

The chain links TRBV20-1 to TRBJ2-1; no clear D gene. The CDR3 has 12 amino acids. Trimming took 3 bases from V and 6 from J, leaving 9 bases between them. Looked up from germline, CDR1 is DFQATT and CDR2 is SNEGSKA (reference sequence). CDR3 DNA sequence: TGCAGTGCTAGCCCGAATTCCAATGAGCAGTTCTTC. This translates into CSASPNSNEQFF.

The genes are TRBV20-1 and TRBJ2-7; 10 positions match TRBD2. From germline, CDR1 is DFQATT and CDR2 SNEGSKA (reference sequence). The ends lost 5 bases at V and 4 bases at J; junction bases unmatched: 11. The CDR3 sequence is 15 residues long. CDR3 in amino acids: CSAYLAGVGRYEQYF. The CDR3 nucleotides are TGCAGTGCTTATCTAGCGGGAGTAGGCCGGTACGAGCAGTACTTC.

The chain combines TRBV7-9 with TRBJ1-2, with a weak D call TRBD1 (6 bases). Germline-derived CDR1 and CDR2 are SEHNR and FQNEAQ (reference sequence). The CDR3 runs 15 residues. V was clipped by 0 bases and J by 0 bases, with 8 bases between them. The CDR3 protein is CASSLAGGSNYGYTF. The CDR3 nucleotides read TGTGCCAGCAGCTTAGCAGGGGGATCTAACTATGGCTACACCTTC.

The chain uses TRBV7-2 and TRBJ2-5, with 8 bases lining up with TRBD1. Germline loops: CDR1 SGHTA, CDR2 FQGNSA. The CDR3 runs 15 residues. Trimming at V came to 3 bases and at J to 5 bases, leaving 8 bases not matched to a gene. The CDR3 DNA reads TGTGCCAGCAGCTTGTCAGGGGGCCCTGGGGAGACCCAGTACTTC. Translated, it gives CASSLSGGPGETQYF.

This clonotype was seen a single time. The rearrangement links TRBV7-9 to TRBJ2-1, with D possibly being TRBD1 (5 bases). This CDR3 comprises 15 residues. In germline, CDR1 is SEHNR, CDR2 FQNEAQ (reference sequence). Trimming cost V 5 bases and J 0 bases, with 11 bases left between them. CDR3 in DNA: TGTGCCAGCAGCGGGGCGGTGAGCTCCTACAATGAGCAGTTCTTC. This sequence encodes CASSGAVSSYNEQFF.

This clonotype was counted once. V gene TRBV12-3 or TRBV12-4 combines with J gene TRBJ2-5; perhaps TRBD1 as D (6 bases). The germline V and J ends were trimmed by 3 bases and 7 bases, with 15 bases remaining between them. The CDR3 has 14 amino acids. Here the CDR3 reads CASSLGRGRGTQYF. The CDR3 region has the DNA TGTGCCAGCAGTTTGGGCAGGGGCAGAGGGACCCAGTACTTC.

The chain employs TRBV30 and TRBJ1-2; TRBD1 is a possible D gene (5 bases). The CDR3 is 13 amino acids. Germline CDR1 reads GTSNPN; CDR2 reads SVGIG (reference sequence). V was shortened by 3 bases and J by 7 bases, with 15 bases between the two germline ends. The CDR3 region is CAWRGRVTGGYTF. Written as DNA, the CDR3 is TGTGCCTGGAGGGGCAGGGTAACAGGTGGCTACACCTTC.

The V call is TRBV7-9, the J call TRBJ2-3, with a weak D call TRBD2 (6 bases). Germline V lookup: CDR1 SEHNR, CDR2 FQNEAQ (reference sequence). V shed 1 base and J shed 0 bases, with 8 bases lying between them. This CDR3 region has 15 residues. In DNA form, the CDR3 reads TGTGCCAGCAGCTTAGGCGGGGCTAGCACAGATACGCAGTATTTT. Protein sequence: CASSLGGASTDTQYF. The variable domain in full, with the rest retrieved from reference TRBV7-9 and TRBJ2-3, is DTGVSQNPRHKITKRGQNVTFRCDPISEHNRLYWYRQTLGQGPEFLTYFQNEAQLEKSRLLSDRFSAERPKGSFSTLEIQRTEQGDSAMYLCASSLGGASTDTQYFGPGTRLTVL.

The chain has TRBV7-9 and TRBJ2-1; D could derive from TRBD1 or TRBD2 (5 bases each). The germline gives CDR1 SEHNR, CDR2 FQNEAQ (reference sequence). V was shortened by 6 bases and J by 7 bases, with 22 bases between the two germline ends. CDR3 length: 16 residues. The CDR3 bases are TGTGCCAGCAGTTCTGGACCCGGGACGATTGGAAATGAGCAGTTCTTC. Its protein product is CASSSGPGTIGNEQFF.

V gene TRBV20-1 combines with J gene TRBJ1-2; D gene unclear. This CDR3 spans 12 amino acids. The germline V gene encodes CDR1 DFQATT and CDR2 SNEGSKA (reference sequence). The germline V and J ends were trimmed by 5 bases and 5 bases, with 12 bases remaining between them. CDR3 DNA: TGCAGTGCTGTACCTTCCCCATATGGCTACACCTTC. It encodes CSAVPSPYGYTF.

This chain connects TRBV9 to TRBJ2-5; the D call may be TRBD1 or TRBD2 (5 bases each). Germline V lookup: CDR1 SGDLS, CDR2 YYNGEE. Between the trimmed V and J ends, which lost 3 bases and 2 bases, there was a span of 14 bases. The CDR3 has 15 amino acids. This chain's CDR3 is CASSGGVRGQETQYF. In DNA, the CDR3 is TGTGCCAGCAGCGGAGGGGTCCGGGGACAAGAGACCCAGTACTTC.

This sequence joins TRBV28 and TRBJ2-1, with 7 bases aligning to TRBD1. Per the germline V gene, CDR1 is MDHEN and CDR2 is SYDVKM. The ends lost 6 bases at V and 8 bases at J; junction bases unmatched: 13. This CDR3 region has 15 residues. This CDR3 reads CASSSRTGSLDEQFF. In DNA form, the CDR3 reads TGTGCCAGCAGCTCCAGGACAGGTTCACTCGATGAGCAGTTCTTC.